The entry that follows covers one T cell receptor beta chain sequence. Its antigen is undetermined. This specimen belongs to a study of human T cells and chemical hapten exposure. Turning to the study itself: Investigators sensitized 2 cm by 2 cm of upper inner arm skin with 2% DPC.

Time point here: patch test 3, about 24 weeks after DPC sensitization. The sample's treatment: therapeutic diphenylcyclopropenone sensitization with weekly scalp DPC. TCRdb re-derived calls from the RACE reads in MiXCR, one entry per CDR3 protein. The sample includes 50,000 to 75,000 distinct CDR3 sequences, approximately 10% of them seen just once. Findings of the study overall: Among TCRs, those above 1 in 1000 frequency were unaffected by DPC sensitization.

The material was whole blood, obtained in connection with sensitization to the hapten diphenylcyclopropenone (DPC). The receptor was isolated from a woman aged 30 to 39 with alopecia areata. Some clones in this sample may be carry-over from other donors' samples.

The CDR3 DNA sequence: TGTGCCAGCAGTTTCGGAGGGCCAGAAGAGACCCAGTACTTC. It is translated as CASSFGGPEETQYF. The genes are TRBV28 and TRBJ2-5, with TRBD2 as a possible D gene (6 bases). Germline values: CDR1 MDHEN, CDR2 SYDVKM. The CDR3 contains 14 residues. Deletions cut 3 bases from V and 3 bases from J, with 11 bases between. The variable domain in full, completed from reference TRBV28 and TRBJ2-5, reads DVKVTQSSRYLVKRTGEKVFLECVQDMDHENMFWYRQDPGLGLRLIYFSYDVKMKEKGDIPEGYSVSREKKERFSLILESASTNQTSMYLCASSFGGPEETQYFGPGTRLLVL.